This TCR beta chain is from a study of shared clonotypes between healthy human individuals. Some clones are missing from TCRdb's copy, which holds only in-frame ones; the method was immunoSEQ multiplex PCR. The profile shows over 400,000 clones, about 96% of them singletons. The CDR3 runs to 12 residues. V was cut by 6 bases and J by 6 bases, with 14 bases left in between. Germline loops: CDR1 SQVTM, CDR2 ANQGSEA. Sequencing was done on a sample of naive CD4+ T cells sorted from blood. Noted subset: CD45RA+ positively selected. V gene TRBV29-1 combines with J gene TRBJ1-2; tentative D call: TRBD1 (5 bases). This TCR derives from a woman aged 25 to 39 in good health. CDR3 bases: TGCAGCGTCCGGGGGGGGATTGATGGCTACACCTTC. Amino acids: CSVRGGIDGYTF.